What follows are 4 T cell receptor beta chains derived from one specimen sequenced in a study of blood T cell repertoires in COVID-19. Profiling relied on immunoSEQ multiplex PCR, and the TCRdb table lists in-frame clones only, not all of them. The sample holds around 700,000 clones, approximately 90% seen once. The sequenced sample was peripheral blood. The receptors come from a woman between 18 and 29 years old with acute or convalescent COVID-19.

The V call is TRBV4-3, the J call TRBJ2-2; tentative D call: TRBD1 (6 bases). There are 16 residues in the CDR3. V was pared by 3 bases and J by 2 bases, with 13 bases between. CDR1 and CDR2 from the germline V gene are LGHNA and YSLEER. In DNA, the CDR3 is TGCGCCAGCAGCCATGACAGGTTCTCAAACACCGGGGAGCTGTTTTTT. Its protein product is CASSHDRFSNTGELFF.

This clone was detected only a few times. The chain uses TRBV5-4 and TRBJ1-1; D might be TRBD1 (5 bases). V gave up 4 bases and J gave up 11 bases, with 18 bases separating them. The CDR3 has 13 residues. Germline V gene sequence: CDR1 SGHNT, CDR2 YYREEE (reference sequence). CDR3 in amino acids: CASSLGGGKKAFF. Here the CDR3 DNA reads TGTGCCAGCAGCCTGGGTGGGGGGAAGAAGGCTTTCTTT.

CDR3 DNA sequence: TGTGCCAGCAGCGCGCGGGTGGGCTACTTGACCGGGGAGCTGTTTTTT. Protein product: CASSARVGYLTGELFF. The chain combines TRBV7-8 with TRBJ2-2, with D perhaps matching TRBD2 (5 bases). The germline gives CDR1 SGHVS, CDR2 FQNEAQ. Trimming took 5 bases from V and 5 from J, leaving 18 bases between them. This CDR3 has 16 amino acids.

The CDR3 protein is CASSPMGGPQETQYF. In DNA form, the CDR3 reads TGTGCCAGCTCACCCATGGGGGGTCCTCAAGAGACCCAGTACTTC. J is TRBJ2-5 and V is TRBV18, with D possibly TRBD2 on 6 matching bases. CDR1 KGHSH and CDR2 LQKENI come from the germline V gene. The CDR3 has 15 amino acids. Trimming shortened V by 3 bases and J by 2 bases, and 13 bases separated the two germline ends.